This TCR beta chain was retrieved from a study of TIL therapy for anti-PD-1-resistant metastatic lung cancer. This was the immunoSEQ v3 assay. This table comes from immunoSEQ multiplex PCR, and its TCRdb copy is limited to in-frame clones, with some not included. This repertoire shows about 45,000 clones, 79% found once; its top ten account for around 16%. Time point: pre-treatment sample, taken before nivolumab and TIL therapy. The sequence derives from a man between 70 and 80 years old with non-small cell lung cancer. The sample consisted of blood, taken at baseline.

CDR3 DNA: TGCGCCAGCAGCTTGGCCTTGGGGGGCGGTACTGAAGCTTTCTTT. Its protein is CASSLALGGGTEAFF. The chain joins TRBV5-1 to TRBJ1-1, with D perhaps matching TRBD1 (6 bases). The germline V gene has CDR1 SGHRS and CDR2 YFSETQ. Trimming stripped 0 bases from V and 5 bases from J, with 14 bases between. The length of the CDR3 is 15 residues.